This T cell receptor (beta chain) was retrieved from a study of T cells after posttransplantation cyclophosphamide. Study outcomes and limitations: Donor-recipient repertoire similarity was low at 1-2 months, rising over year one. Recipient CMV seropositivity and CMV reactivation strongly tracked TRB clonality. TRB overlap between skin or GI tissue T cells and blood was limited.

Points on this clone: The antigen is not known.

Sequencing used immunoSEQ multiplex PCR; TCRdb keeps in-frame clones, though not all of them. The table includes 66,000 or so clones, 90% to 95% detected once. Sequencing used PBMCs. The sequence was obtained from a woman aged 30 to 39 in good health and a related stem cell transplant donor.

This CDR3 reads CASSLGQGEDTQYF. The DNA for the CDR3 is TGCGCCAGCAGCTTGGGGCAGGGTGAAGATACGCAGTATTTT. The genes are TRBV5-1 and TRBJ2-3; a weak D match, TRBD1 (5 bases). V was shortened by 0 bases and J by 5 bases, with 10 bases between the two germline ends. CDR3 length: 14 amino acids. Germline V CDR1 and CDR2: SGHRS, YFSETQ.